This T cell receptor (beta chain) was documented in a study of OX40 agonist ivuxolimab in advanced cancers. Study-wide background: Patients enrolled in dose escalation were diagnosed with hepatocellular carcinoma, melanoma, renal cell or head and neck cancer.

The repertoire was sequenced with immunoSEQ multiplex PCR; TCRdb's copy has only in-frame clones and lacks some. The sample contains more than 55,000 clones, over 75% of which appear only once. The CDR3 totals 13 residues. Germline CDR1 is SNHLY and CDR2 is FYNNEI. Unmatched junction bases numbered 8, after V lost 8 bases and J lost 5 bases. Here the sequenced sample was CD4+ or CD8+ T cells sorted from blood, taken in a trial of the OX40 agonist ivuxolimab. This rearrangement joins TRBV2 to TRBJ2-5; 7 positions agree with TRBD1. The TCR comes from an adult with an advanced solid tumor such as melanoma, head and neck, liver or kidney cancer. CDR3 loop: CASGRDRRETQYF. The DNA for the CDR3 is TGTGCCAGCGGTCGGGACAGACGGGAGACCCAGTACTTC.